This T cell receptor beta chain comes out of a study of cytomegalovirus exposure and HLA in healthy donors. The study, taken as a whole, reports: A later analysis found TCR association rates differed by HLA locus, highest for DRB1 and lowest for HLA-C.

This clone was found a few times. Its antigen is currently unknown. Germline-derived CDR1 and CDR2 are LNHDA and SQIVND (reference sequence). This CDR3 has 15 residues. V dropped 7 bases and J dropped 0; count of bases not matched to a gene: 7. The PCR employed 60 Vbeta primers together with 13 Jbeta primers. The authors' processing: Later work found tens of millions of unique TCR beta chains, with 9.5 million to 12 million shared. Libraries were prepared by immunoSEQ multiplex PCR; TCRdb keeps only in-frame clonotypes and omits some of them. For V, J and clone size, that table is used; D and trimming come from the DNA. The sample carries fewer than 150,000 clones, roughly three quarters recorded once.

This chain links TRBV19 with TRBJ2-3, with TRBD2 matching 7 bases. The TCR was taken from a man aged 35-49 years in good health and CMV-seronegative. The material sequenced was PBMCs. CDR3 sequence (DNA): TGTGCCAGTAAGGCCCTAGCGGCTAGCACAGATACGCAGTATTTT. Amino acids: CASKALAASTDTQYF.